This T cell receptor (beta chain) was captured in a study of T-cell memory formation after mild COVID-19. UMIs and sample barcodes were carried by the TCR alpha and TCR beta cDNA libraries that 5'RACE produced using constant-segment primers. TCRdb reprocessed the 5' RACE reads with MiXCR, giving one entry per CDR3 protein. The sample has 250,000 to 350,000 distinct CDR3 sequences, around 15% seen once; the top ten hold approximately 25%. V dropped 6 bases and J dropped 4 bases, with 15 bases sitting between them. This CDR3 comprises 14 residues. The germline V gene has CDR1 MNHEY and CDR2 SVGEGT. The sequence derives from a man aged 18-30 years who had mild COVID-19 (a few samples of this study predate the infection). Cell type and time point are not known. The sample comprised PBMCs or a T cell subset sorted from them (not recorded which). The chain combines TRBV6-2 or TRBV6-3 with TRBJ2-5; D is perhaps TRBD2 (7 bases). In nucleotides, the CDR3 is TGTGCCAGCAGCCCGCCCGGGGGGCGAGAGACCCAGTACTTC. Its translation: CASSPPGGRETQYF.